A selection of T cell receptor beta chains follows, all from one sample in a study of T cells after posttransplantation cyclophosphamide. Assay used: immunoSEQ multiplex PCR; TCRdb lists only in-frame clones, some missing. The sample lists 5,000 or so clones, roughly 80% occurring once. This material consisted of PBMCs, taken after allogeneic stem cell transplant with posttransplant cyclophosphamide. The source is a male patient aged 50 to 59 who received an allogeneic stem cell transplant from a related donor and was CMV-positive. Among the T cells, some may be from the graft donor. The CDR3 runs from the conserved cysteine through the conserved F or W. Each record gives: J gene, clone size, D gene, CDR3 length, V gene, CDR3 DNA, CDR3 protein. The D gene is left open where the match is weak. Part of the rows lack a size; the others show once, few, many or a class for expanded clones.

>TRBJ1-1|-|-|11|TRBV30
TGTGCCTGGAGTGTGGGGGGTACAGCTTTCTTT
CAWSVGGTAFF
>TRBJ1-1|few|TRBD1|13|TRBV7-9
TGTGCCAGCAGCACACAGGGGGCCGGGCCAGCTTTCTTT
CASSTQGAGPAFF
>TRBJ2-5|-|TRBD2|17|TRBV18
TGTGCCAGCTCACCCGGGACTAGCGGGGAAATGCTGGAGACCCAGTACTTC
CASSPGTSGEMLETQYF
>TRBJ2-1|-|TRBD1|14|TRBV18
TGTGCCAGCTCACCTTGGGACAGGTACAATGAGCAGTTCTTC
CASSPWDRYNEQFF
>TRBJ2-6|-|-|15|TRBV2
TGTGCCAGCGGGGACATATACTCTGGGGCCAACGTCCTGACTTTC
CASGDIYSGANVLTF
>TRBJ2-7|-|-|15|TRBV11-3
TGTGCCAGCAGCTTTGGCGGGATGGGCTCCTACGAGCAGTACTTC
CASSFGGMGSYEQYF
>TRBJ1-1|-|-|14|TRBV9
TGTGCCAGCAGCGTGGGAGGGTCGAACACTGAAGCTTTCTTT
CASSVGGSNTEAFF
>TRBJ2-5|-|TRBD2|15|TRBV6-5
TGTGCCAGCAGTTACTTACTAGCGGGACAGGAGACCCAGTACTTC
CASSYLLAGQETQYF
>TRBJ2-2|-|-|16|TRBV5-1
TGCGCCAGCAGCTTGGCCCTAGGGGTCAGGACCGGGGAGCTGTTTTTT
CASSLALGVRTGELFF
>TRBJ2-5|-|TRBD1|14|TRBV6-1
TGTGCCAGCAGGGGGACAGGCGTCAGGGGGACCCAGTACTTC
CASRGTGVRGTQYF
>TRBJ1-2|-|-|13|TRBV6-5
TGTGCCAGCTCCTTCGGGGGGAACTATGGCTACACCTTC
CASSFGGNYGYTF
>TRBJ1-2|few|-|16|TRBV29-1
TGCAGCGTTGCCCCCCGGGGAATACTACCAAACTATGGCTACACCTTC
CSVAPRGILPNYGYTF
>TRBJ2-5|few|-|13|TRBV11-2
TGTGCCAGCAGCTTAGATCAGGTAGAGACCCAGTACTTC
CASSLDQVETQYF
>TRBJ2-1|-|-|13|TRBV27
TGTGCCAGCAGTTCTACCTCCTACAATGAGCAGTTCTTC
CASSSTSYNEQFF
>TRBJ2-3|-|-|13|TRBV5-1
TGCGCCAGCAGCACTCTAGGGGCAGATACGCAGTATTTT
CASSTLGADTQYF
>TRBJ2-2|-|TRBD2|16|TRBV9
TGTGCCAGCAGCGTCGCTCTAGCGGCGAACACCGGGGAGCTGTTTTTT
CASSVALAANTGELFF
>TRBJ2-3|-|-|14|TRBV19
TGTGCCAGTCAATTTAGTGGGGCCGGGGATACGCAGTATTTT
CASQFSGAGDTQYF
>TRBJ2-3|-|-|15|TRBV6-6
TGTGCCAGCAGTCCCCCGCGGGCCTACTCAGATACGCAGTATTTT
CASSPPRAYSDTQYF
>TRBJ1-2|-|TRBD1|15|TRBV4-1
TGCGCCAGCAGCCTCGGACAGGCCGTAAACTATGGCTACACCTTC
CASSLGQAVNYGYTF
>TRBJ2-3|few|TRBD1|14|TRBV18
TGTGCCAGCTCACCTCCGGACAGGCCAAATACGCAGTATTTT
CASSPPDRPNTQYF
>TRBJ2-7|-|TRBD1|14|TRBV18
TGTGCCAGCTCACAGCGACAGGGGGCCTACGAGCAGTACTTC
CASSQRQGAYEQYF
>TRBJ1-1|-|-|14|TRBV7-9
TGTGCCAGCAGCCCTGGGGAGTGGAACACTGAAGCTTTCTTT
CASSPGEWNTEAFF
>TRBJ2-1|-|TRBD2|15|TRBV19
TGTGCCAGTAGTGGACTAGCGGCTTCCTACAATGAGCAGTTCTTC
CASSGLAASYNEQFF
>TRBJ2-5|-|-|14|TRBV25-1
TGTGCCAGCAGTGAAGACGAAGGGGAAGAGACCCAGTACTTC
CASSEDEGEETQYF